This T cell receptor (beta chain) was sequenced in a study of T-cell reconstitution after alpha-beta-depleted transplantation in children. Preparation of the TCRbeta library involved a method that used unique molecular identifiers. TCRdb called the PCR reads again in MiXCR, with one record for every CDR3 protein. The sample yields under 140,000 distinct CDR3 sequences, approximately 10% seen once. CDR1 is MNHEY, CDR2 SVGEGT, per germline. V gave up 8 bases and J gave up 8 bases; unmatched junction bases: 11. This CDR3 is built from 14 residues. The input for sequencing was PBMCs from the stem cell graft donor, taken from the stem cell graft. This TCR came from a human donor who donated a stem cell graft to a child with acute lymphoblastic leukemia. The rearrangement uses TRBV6-2 or TRBV6-3 and TRBJ2-1; 8 positions match TRBD2. CDR3 region: CASGASGSLHEQFF. Here the CDR3 DNA reads TGTGCCAGCGGGGCAAGCGGGAGTTTACATGAGCAGTTCTTC.